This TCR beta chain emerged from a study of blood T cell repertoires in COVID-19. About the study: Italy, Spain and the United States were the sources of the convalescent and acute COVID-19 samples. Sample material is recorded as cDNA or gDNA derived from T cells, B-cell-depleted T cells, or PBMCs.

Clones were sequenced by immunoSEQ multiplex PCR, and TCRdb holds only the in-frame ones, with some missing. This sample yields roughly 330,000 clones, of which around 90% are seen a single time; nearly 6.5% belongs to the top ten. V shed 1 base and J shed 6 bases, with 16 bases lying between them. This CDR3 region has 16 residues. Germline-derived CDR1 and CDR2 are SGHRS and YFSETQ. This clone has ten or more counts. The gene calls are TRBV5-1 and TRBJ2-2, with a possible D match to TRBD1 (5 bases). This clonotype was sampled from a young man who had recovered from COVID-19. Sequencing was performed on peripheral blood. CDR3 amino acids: CASSLLGAGSPGELFF. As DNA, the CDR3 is TGCGCCAGCAGCTTGTTAGGGGCTGGGTCCCCCGGGGAGCTGTTTTTT.